This section outlines one T cell receptor (beta chain) sequence together with its context. This record comes from a study of blood T cell repertoires in COVID-19. The overall study: COVID-19 samples collected from the United States, Italy and Spain covered acute and convalescent phases. PBMCs, B-cell-depleted T cells, or T cells provided the cDNA or gDNA that made up the material.

Under the authors' procedure: Using reference gene primer amplification, nucleated cell counts were estimated. Libraries were prepared by immunoSEQ multiplex PCR; TCRdb keeps only in-frame clonotypes and omits some of them. V and J calls and clone size are copied from that table; D and trimming were computed from the DNA. The data hold roughly 150,000 clones, with over 75% observed a single time. The V gene's germline CDR1 is ENHRY and CDR2 SYGVKD. The CDR3 runs to 15 residues. V was cut by 3 bases and J by 5 bases, with 15 bases left in between. The sequence was obtained from a woman aged 60-75 years with active COVID-19. The sample comprised peripheral blood. The chain has TRBV10-3 and TRBJ2-3; the D gene is possibly TRBD1 (5 bases). The CDR3 bases are TGTGCCATCAGTGATGATAGGGGTTCGGGAGATACGCAGTATTTT. Amino acids: CAISDDRGSGDTQYF.